This TCR beta chain was sequenced during a study of regulatory T cells in long-lasting Graves disease. Germline V gives CDR1 SGHTA, CDR2 FQGNSA. V was shortened by 0 bases and J by 0 bases, with 6 bases between the two germline ends. The CDR3 extends over 14 amino acids. Regarding time point: newly diagnosed GD, antithyroid drugs for less than 3 months. PBMC RNA served as the TCR library source. It was American Thyroid Association guidelines that determined Graves' disease diagnosis. The TCR beta library used iRepertoire HTBI primers with Arm-PCR amplification of CDR3. TCRdb reanalysed the multiplex PCR reads using MiXCR and keeps one entry per CDR3 protein. The data show under 450,000 distinct CDR3 sequences, roughly 10% seen once. Separately, the same data were catalogued under a study of T cells in Graves' hyperthyroidism and ophthalmopathy. From that report: Graves' hyperthyroidism showing no ophthalmopathy progression within 18 months was considered stable. Initially, a first-round RT-PCR of the TCR CDR3 employed the HTBI primer set. Model-based prediction identified ophthalmopathy a median roughly 6.1 months prior to its onset.

The rearrangement joins TRBV7-2 to TRBJ2-7, with unresolved D. The source of this sequence is a woman between 18 and 29 years old with Graves disease. This material consisted of peripheral blood mononuclear cells (PBMCs), taken at new diagnosis, from a patient treated with antithyroid drugs. CDR3 residues: CASSLALLSYEQYF. In DNA form, the CDR3 reads TGTGCCAGCAGCTTAGCGCTACTCTCCTACGAGCAGTACTTC.